Listed below are T cell receptor beta chains from one sample, sequenced in a study of cytomegalovirus exposure and HLA in healthy donors. TCRdb keeps only in-frame clones here, not all; method: immunoSEQ multiplex PCR. The sample includes 84,000 or so clones, roughly 80% seen only once; the top ten take roughly 2%. Material: PBMCs. These receptors all stem from a boy aged 10-17 years in good health and CMV-seronegative. The CDR3 runs from the conserved cysteine through the conserved F or W. A D gene is named only where the DNA matches it firmly.

V: TRBV29-1; J: TRBJ2-7; D: TRBD1; length: 13; DNA: TGCAGCGTGAATCGGGACAGCTCCCACGAGCAGTACTTC; CDR3: CSVNRDSSHEQYF
V: TRBV27; J: TRBJ1-1; D: TRBD1; length: 14; DNA: TGTGCCAGCAGTTTCAGGAGGGGGCCCGCTGAAGCTTTCTTT; CDR3: CASSFRRGPAEAFF
V: TRBV27; J: TRBJ1-1; D: .; length: 13; DNA: TGTGCCAGCAGTTTGACAGTGAACACTGAAGCTTTCTTT; CDR3: CASSLTVNTEAFF
V: TRBV10-3; J: TRBJ2-1; D: TRBD2; length: 13; DNA: TGTGCCCTCGGGGAAGCGGGGGCGAATGAGCAGTTCTTC; CDR3: CALGEAGANEQFF
V: TRBV5-1; J: TRBJ1-1; D: .; length: 13; DNA: TGCGCCAGCACCGCCCGGGGGAACACTGAAGCTTTCTTT; CDR3: CASTARGNTEAFF
V: TRBV19; J: TRBJ1-1; D: .; length: 13; DNA: TGTGCCAGTAAGTCTCGGTCGGGCACTGAAGCTTTCTTT; CDR3: CASKSRSGTEAFF
V: TRBV28; J: TRBJ1-6; D: .; length: 16; DNA: TGTGCCAGCACCCCGGTAGGCAACAGTGCTAATTCACCCCTCCACTTT; CDR3: CASTPVGNSANSPLHF
V: TRBV7-6; J: TRBJ1-2; D: .; length: 15; DNA: TGTGCCAGCAGCTTAGATATGCAGGGTGCGCGTGGCTACACCTTC; CDR3: CASSLDMQGARGYTF
V: TRBV29-1; J: TRBJ1-2; D: TRBD1; length: 14; DNA: TGCAGCGTTGAAAGCTCAGGGGGCGTCTATGGCTACACCTTC; CDR3: CSVESSGGVYGYTF
V: TRBV30; J: TRBJ1-1; D: TRBD1; length: 14; DNA: TGTGCCTGGACTCGGACAGGCCAGAACACTGAAGCTTTCTTT; CDR3: CAWTRTGQNTEAFF